Described below is a single TCR beta chain sequence and its context. The ends lost 2 bases at V and 3 bases at J; junction bases unmatched: 4. Germline CDR1 MNHEY, CDR2 SMNVEV (reference sequence). The length of the CDR3 is 16 residues. The assay was immunoSEQ multiplex PCR, and TCRdb's table has in-frame clones only and misses some. The data show approximately 240,000 clones, with 85% to 90% seen just once and about 3% held by the top ten. The sample is drawn from a study of blood T cell repertoires in COVID-19. This receptor was taken from a woman in her late teens or twenties in a cohort exposed to, infected with or recovered from COVID-19 (not recorded which). V usage is TRBV27 and J usage is TRBJ2-2; 9 bases map to TRBD1. Sequencing was performed on PBMCs or T cells enriched from blood (not recorded which). CDR3: CASSLGQGPDTGELFF. For the CDR3, the DNA is TGTGCCAGCAGTTTAGGACAGGGGCCTGACACCGGGGAGCTGTTTTTT.